These 5 T cell receptor beta chains came from one sample sequenced in a study of Ad26.COV2.S vaccination and SARS-CoV-2 variants. Described treatment: about 20 received Ad26.COV2.S at low or high dose, single or two shots; several received placebo; per-sample allocation not given. Day 63 after the first injection of vaccine or placebo was the sampling time. Measured with immunoSEQ multiplex PCR; TCRdb has only the in-frame clones, and not every one. The sample lists around 340,000 clones, around 89% occurring once. The sequencing here drew on peripheral blood, taken in a trial of Ad26.COV2.S vaccine versus placebo. These TCRs come from a person between 18 and 65 years old who received the Ad26.COV2.S COVID-19 vaccine or a placebo.

The CDR3 DNA is TGTGCCAGCAGTCAACCACTAGGAATCTCTGGGGCCAACGTCCTGACTTTC. This translates into CASSQPLGISGANVLTF. V gene TRBV28 combines with J gene TRBJ2-6; a possible D gene is TRBD2 (5 bases). The CDR3 contains 17 residues. V was pared by 5 bases and J by 0 bases, with 14 bases between. Germline loops: CDR1 MDHEN, CDR2 SYDVKM. Based on the CDR3 plus reference TRBV28 and TRBJ2-6, the full variable domain is DVKVTQSSRYLVKRTGEKVFLECVQDMDHENMFWYRQDPGLGLRLIYFSYDVKMKEKGDIPEGYSVSREKKERFSLILESASTNQTSMYLCASSQPLGISGANVLTFGAGSRLTVL.

The chain has TRBV7-9 and TRBJ2-1, with TRBD2 matching over 8 bases. The germline V gene encodes CDR1 SEHNR and CDR2 FQNEAQ (reference sequence). The CDR3 covers 18 residues. V was clipped by 5 bases and J by 0 bases; unmatched bases: 12. CDR3 DNA: TGTGCCAGCAGCCACCGCTCTAGCGGGCTAAGCTCCTACAATGAGCAGTTCTTC. It codes for CASSHRSSGLSSYNEQFF.

This rearrangement joins TRBV4-3 to TRBJ1-4; 7 bases match TRBD1. The germline CDR1 and CDR2 sequences are LGHNA and YSLEER. After removal of 4 bases from V and 4 bases from J, the junction contained 18 bases not matched to a gene. The CDR3 loop spans 19 amino acids. The CDR3 sequence is CASSPNAGGGGPNNEKLFF. CDR3 nucleotide sequence: TGCGCCAGCAGCCCTAATGCCGGGGGAGGGGGCCCGAATAATGAAAAACTGTTTTTT.

The CDR3 DNA sequence: TGTGCCAGCAGCCACAGGACAGGGGTTAGCACAGATACGCAGTATTTT. Its protein is CASSHRTGVSTDTQYF. V usage is TRBV14 and J usage is TRBJ2-3; 9 bases agree with TRBD1. The CDR3 extends over 16 amino acids. J gave up 0 bases and V 3 bases, and 4 bases lay outside the gene matches. CDR1 is SGHDN, CDR2 FVKESK, per germline.

The chain uses TRBV2 and TRBJ2-7; 7 bases fit TRBD1. Trimming took 4 bases from V and 0 from J; bases not matched to a gene: 3. This CDR3 has 14 residues. Germline CDR1 SNHLY, CDR2 FYNNEI. In DNA, the CDR3 is TGTGCCAGCAGTGGTCCAGGGGGCTCCTACGAGCAGTACTTC. Translation: CASSGPGGSYEQYF.